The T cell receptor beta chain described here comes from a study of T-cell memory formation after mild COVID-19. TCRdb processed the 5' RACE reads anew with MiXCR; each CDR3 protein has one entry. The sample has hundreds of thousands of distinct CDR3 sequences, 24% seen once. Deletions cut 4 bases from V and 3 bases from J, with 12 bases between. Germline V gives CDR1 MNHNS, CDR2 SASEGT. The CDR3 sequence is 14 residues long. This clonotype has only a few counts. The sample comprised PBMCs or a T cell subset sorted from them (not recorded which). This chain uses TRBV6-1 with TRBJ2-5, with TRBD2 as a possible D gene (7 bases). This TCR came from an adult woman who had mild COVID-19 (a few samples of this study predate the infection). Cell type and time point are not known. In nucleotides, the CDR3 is TGTGCCAGCAGTGTGGGGGGGCCGAAAGAGACCCAGTACTTC. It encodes CASSVGGPKETQYF.